The clone carrying this T cell receptor beta chain was observed a handful of times. Its antigen is not identified. The sample belongs to a study of CD8 T cells in ankylosing spondylitis. Broader study findings: It appeared that ankylosing spondylitis blood was characterized by a TCR beta motif of fewer than ten highly homologous variants.

This CDR3 has 16 residues. Each CDR3 protein is one row after TCRdb ran MiXCR on the 5' RACE reads. The table shows under 400,000 distinct CDR3 sequences, with more than 9% occurring only once. Material for sequencing was blood, either unsorted or a sorted T cell fraction (not recorded which). This clonotype was obtained from a female donor with ankylosing spondylitis or in good health (not recorded which). The V call is TRBV21-1, the J call TRBJ2-7; the table gives TRBD2 as D, unverified against the DNA. TRBV21-1 is a recognized pseudogene. This CDR3 is CASSKWDKRGAYEQYF. CDR3 in DNA: TGTGCCAGCAGCAAGTGGGATAAGCGGGGGGCCTACGAGCAGTACTTC.